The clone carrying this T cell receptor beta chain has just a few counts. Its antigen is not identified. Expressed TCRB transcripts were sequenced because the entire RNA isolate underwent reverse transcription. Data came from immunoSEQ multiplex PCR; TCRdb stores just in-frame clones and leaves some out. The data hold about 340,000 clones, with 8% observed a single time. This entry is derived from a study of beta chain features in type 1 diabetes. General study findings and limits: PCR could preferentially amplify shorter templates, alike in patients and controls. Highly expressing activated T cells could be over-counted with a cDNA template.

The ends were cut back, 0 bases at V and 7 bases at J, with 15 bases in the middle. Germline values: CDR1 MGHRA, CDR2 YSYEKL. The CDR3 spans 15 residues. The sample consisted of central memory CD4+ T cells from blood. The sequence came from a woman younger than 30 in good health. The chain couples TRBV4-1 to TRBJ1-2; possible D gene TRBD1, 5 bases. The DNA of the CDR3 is TGCGCCAGCAGCCAAGAAAGCAGGGTATTGGGTGGCTACACCTTC. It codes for CASSQESRVLGGYTF.